This T cell receptor (beta chain) was profiled in a study of T cell changes during pregnancy in multiple sclerosis. Data came from immunoSEQ multiplex PCR; TCRdb stores just in-frame clones and leaves some out. The table shows 50,000 to 65,000 clones, with about 89% occurring only once. This clone was seen more than once but under ten times. The clonotype originates from a female donor with multiple sclerosis, enrolled in a pregnancy study. This sample comprised peripheral blood, obtained after pregnancy.

This chain's CDR3 is CASSEPIVTEAFF. The CDR3 bases are TGTGCCAGCAGTGAACCGATAGTTACTGAAGCTTTCTTT. V and J are TRBV6-1 and TRBJ1-1; D is uncertain. Germline CDR1 and CDR2: MNHNS and SASEGT. The CDR3 has 13 residues. V lost 2 bases, J lost 5 bases, and 9 bases lay in between.